Below are 15 T cell receptor beta chains sequenced from a single sample in a study of cytomegalovirus exposure and HLA in healthy donors (TCRdb year 2017). Receptor libraries were prepared by the immunoSEQ multiplex PCR assay. For the multiplex PCR, a mixture combining 60 forward primers for TCR Vbeta segments and 13 reverse primers for TCR Jbeta segments was used. TCRdb limited this immuneACCESS table to in-frame rearrangements with V and J called. A share of clones is missing; checked studies link under half to unresolved V genes, and the rest is unexplained. This sample holds about 140,000 clones; about three quarters were observed only once. The ten top clones hold less than 5% of the sample. Sample: PBMCs. The receptors originated from a male donor in good health and CMV-seronegative.

The rearrangement joins TRBV7-2 to TRBJ2-7; TRBD2 matches at 10 bases. The CDR3 runs to 14 residues. In germline, CDR1 is SGHTA, CDR2 FQGNSA. J gave up 2 bases and V 7 bases, and 5 bases lay outside the gene matches. The CDR3: CASTIAGGAYEQYF. The CDR3 DNA reads as TGTGCCAGCACCATAGCGGGAGGAGCCTACGAGCAGTACTTC.

V gene TRBV27 combines with J gene TRBJ1-6; TRBD1 aligns across 8 bases. The CDR3 spans 16 residues. Germline V gene sequence: CDR1 MNHEY, CDR2 SMNVEV (reference sequence). The V and J ends lost 5 bases and 2 bases, in that order; junction bases with no gene match: 5. DNA of the CDR3: TGTGCCAGCAGTATAGACAGGGGACCCTATAATTCACCCCTCCACTTT. As protein: CASSIDRGPYNSPLHF.

The chain couples TRBV20-1 to TRBJ1-2, with TRBD1 as a possible D gene (6 bases). The CDR3 is 11 residues long. Germline CDR1 reads DFQATT; CDR2 reads SNEGSKA (reference sequence). V was cut by 3 bases and J by 8 bases, with 10 bases left in between. The CDR3 DNA follows: TGCAGTGCTAGGAGGGACAAAGGCTACACCTTC. Translating gives CSARRDKGYTF.

The chain combines TRBV29-1 with TRBJ1-1; 7 positions agree with TRBD1. The CDR3 totals 13 residues. Germline V gene sequence: CDR1 SQVTM, CDR2 ANQGSEA. V gave up 4 bases and J gave up 4 bases; unmatched junction bases: 6. The CDR3 DNA is TGCAGCGTTGGAGGGGGCGGTTCCACTGAAGCTTTCTTT. This translates into CSVGGGGSTEAFF. Drawing the rest from reference TRBV29-1 and TRBJ1-1, the complete variable domain is SAVISQKPSRDICQRGTSLTIQCQVDSQVTMMFWYRQQPGQSLTLIATANQGSEATYESGFVIDKFPISRPNLTFSTLTVSNMSPEDSSIYLCSVGGGGSTEAFFGQGTRLTVV.

Only a few counts were recorded for this clone. This rearrangement joins TRBV5-1 to TRBJ2-2, with a possible D match to TRBD1 (5 bases). Trimming pared 4 bases from V and 1 base from J, leaving 8 bases between. The CDR3 is 14 amino acids. Germline V lookup: CDR1 SGHRS, CDR2 YFSETQ. DNA of the CDR3: TGCGCCAGCAGCCGCACAGGGAACACCGGGGAGCTGTTTTTT. Its protein is CASSRTGNTGELFF.

This clone appeared a few times. The chain carries TRBV2 and TRBJ2-5; D ambiguous. V shed 0 bases and J shed 1 base, with 9 bases lying between them. Germline V CDR1 and CDR2: SNHLY, FYNNEI. The CDR3 is 15 residues long. CDR3 DNA: TGTGCCAGCAGTGAAGCGCGGTGGTCCCAAGAGACCCAGTACTTC. It translates to CASSEARWSQETQYF. Drawing the rest from reference TRBV2 and TRBJ2-5, the complete variable domain is EPEVTQTPSHQVTQMGQEVILRCVPISNHLYFYWYRQILGQKVEFLVSFYNNEISEKSEIFDDQFSVERPDGSNFTLKIRSTKLEDSAMYFCASSEARWSQETQYFGPGTRLLVL.

The rearrangement links TRBV10-1 to TRBJ2-1; D possibly corresponds to TRBD1 (5 bases). The V gene lost 0 bases and the J gene lost 4 bases, with 7 bases spanning the gap. Germline values: CDR1 WNHNN, CDR2 SYGVQD (reference sequence). The CDR3 covers 14 residues. DNA for the CDR3: TGCGCCAGCAGTGAGTCTCCAGGGTACAATGAGCAGTTCTTC. Residues: CASSESPGYNEQFF.

This clone has a handful of counts. The chain uses TRBV28 and TRBJ2-2; 12 nucleotides agree with TRBD1. CDR1 is MDHEN and CDR2 is SYDVKM in the germline V gene. Trimming cost V 7 bases and J 5 bases; bases outside gene matches: 14. The CDR3 is 18 amino acids. The CDR3, as DNA: TGTGCCAGCACCACAATAGAAGGGGACAGGGGGCTTACCGGGGAGCTGTTTTTT. This translates into CASTTIEGDRGLTGELFF.

The chain combines TRBV30 with TRBJ2-6, with D perhaps matching TRBD1 (6 bases). V was trimmed by 4 bases and J by 0 bases, leaving 7 bases between them. Germline CDR1 and CDR2: GTSNPN and SVGIG (reference sequence). The CDR3 is made up of 14 amino acids. In DNA, the CDR3 is TGTGCCTGGACAGGGGACTCTGGGGCCAACGTCCTGACTTTC. Its protein is CAWTGDSGANVLTF.

This clone turned up a few times. This chain joins TRBV5-1 and TRBJ2-2, with D tentatively TRBD1 (5 bases). In germline, CDR1 is SGHRS, CDR2 YFSETQ. This CDR3 has 15 amino acids. The V and J ends lost 2 bases and 2 bases respectively, with 10 bases between them. The CDR3 region is CASSFRVENTGELFF. CDR3 nucleotides: TGCGCCAGCAGCTTCAGGGTTGAAAACACCGGGGAGCTGTTTTTT.

To note about this clone: The CDR3 ends on some other residue instead of the conserved phenylalanine or tryptophan, so this is likely a read error. The J gene is TRBJ1-3, the V gene TRBV19; D ambiguous. Germline assignment: CDR1 LNHDA and CDR2 SQIVND (reference sequence). CDR3 length: 17 residues. Trimming took off 1 base at V and 0 bases at J, with 13 bases between the two ends. In nucleotides, the CDR3 is TGTGCCAGTAGTATAGCCGGCCCCGCTAGCTCTGGAAACACCATATATCTT. It codes for CASSIAGPASSGNTIYL.

This clone was counted once. The chain carries TRBV12-5 and TRBJ2-1, with D possibly matching TRBD2 (6 bases). The CDR3 has 18 amino acids. Germline lookup yields CDR1 LGHNT and CDR2 FRNRAP. The germline V and J ends were trimmed by 1 base and 0 bases, with 16 bases remaining between them. The CDR3 DNA is TGTGCTAGTGGTTTGGAATGGGGACTCCTTAGCTCCTACAATGAGCAGTTCTTC. This gives the protein CASGLEWGLLSSYNEQFF.

The rearrangement joins TRBV19 to TRBJ1-1; 7 bases line up with TRBD1. Looked up from germline, CDR1 is LNHDA and CDR2 is SQIVND (reference sequence). V trimming: 5 bases; J trimming: 4 bases; junction bases outside the gene matches: 7. The CDR3 totals 14 residues. CDR3 in DNA: TGTGCCAGTAGTCTGGGGACAGTCAGCACTGAAGCTTTCTTT. Its protein is CASSLGTVSTEAFF.

V is TRBV7-9 and J is TRBJ2-1, with D possibly TRBD2 on 5 matching bases. Germline loops: CDR1 SEHNR, CDR2 FQNEAQ (reference sequence). V lost 5 bases and J 7 bases, leaving 18 bases between the germline ends. The CDR3 is 15 residues long. The chain's CDR3 is CASSAPRGYNNEQFF. The CDR3 nucleotides are TGTGCCAGCAGCGCTCCCCGAGGGTACAATAATGAGCAGTTCTTC.

The genes are TRBV9 and TRBJ1-1; D unresolved. This CDR3 comprises 13 residues. Germline lookup yields CDR1 SGDLS and CDR2 YYNGEE. V lost 0 bases to trimming and J lost 1 base, with 4 bases between them. CDR3 residues: CASSVAGNTEAFF. CDR3 in DNA: TGTGCCAGCAGCGTAGCAGGGAACACTGAAGCTTTCTTT.